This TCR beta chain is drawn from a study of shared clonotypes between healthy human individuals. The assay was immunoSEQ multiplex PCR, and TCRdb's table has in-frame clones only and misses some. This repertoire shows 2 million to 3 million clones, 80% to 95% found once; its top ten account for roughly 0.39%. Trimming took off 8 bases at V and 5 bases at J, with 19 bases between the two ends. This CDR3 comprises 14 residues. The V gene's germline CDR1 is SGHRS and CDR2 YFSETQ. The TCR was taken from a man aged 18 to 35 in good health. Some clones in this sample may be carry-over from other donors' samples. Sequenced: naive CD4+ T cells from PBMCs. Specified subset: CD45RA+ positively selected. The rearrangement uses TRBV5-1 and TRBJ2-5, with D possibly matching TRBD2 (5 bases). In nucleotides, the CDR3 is TGCGCCAGTACCCTACTAGGCATGTCGGAGACCCAGTACTTC. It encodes CASTLLGMSETQYF.